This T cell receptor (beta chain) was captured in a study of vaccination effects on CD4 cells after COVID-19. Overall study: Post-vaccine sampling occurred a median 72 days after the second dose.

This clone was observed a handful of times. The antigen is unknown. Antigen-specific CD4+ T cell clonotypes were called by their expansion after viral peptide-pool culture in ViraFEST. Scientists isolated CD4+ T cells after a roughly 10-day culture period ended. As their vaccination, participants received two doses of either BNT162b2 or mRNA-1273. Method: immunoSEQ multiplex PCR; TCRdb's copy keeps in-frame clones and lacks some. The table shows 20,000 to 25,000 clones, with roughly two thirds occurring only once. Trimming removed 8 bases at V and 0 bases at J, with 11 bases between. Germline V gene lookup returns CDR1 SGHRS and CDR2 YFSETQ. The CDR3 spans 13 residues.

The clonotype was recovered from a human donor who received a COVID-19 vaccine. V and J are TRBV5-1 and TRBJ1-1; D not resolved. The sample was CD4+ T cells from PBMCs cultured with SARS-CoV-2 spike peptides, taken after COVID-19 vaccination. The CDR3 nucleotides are TGCGCCAGTGCAGGTGTCATGAACACTGAAGCTTTCTTT. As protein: CASAGVMNTEAFF. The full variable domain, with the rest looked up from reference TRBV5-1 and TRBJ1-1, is KAGVTQTPRYLIKTRGQQVTLSCSPISGHRSVSWYQQTPGQGLQFLFEYFSETQRNKGNFPGRFSGRQFSNSRSEMNVSTLELGDSALYLCASAGVMNTEAFFGQGTRLTVV.